The clone carrying this T cell receptor beta chain was seen many times. Antigen: not known. Germline V gene data show CDR1 as MGHRA and CDR2 as YSYEKL. The CDR3 is 15 amino acids. V was trimmed by 1 base and J by 4 bases, leaving 11 bases between them. TCRdb keeps only in-frame clones here, not all; method: immunoSEQ multiplex PCR. The specimen gives 40,000 to 55,000 clones without singletons; the ten biggest hold 2% to 2.5%. This sample was taken from a study of T cells after posttransplantation cyclophosphamide. Study-level results: Donor-recipient repertoire similarity was low at 1-2 months, rising over year one.

Sample: PBMCs. The chain joins TRBV4-1 to TRBJ2-1; D possibly corresponds to TRBD2 (6 bases). The origin of this receptor is a man aged 35 to 55 in good health, CMV-negative, and a related stem cell transplant donor. Here the CDR3 reads CASSQVGTPYNEQFF. CDR3 bases: TGCGCCAGCAGCCAAGTGGGGACTCCTTACAATGAGCAGTTCTTC.